This entry lists 2 T cell receptor beta chains sequenced from one sample in a study of regulatory T cells. General study results and limits: In CD3G-deficient patients, conventional CD4+ T cells were enriched for hydrophobic CDR3 residues at positions 6 and 7.

For these TCRs, the target antigens are not known. Amplification used 52 TRBV primers and 13 TRBJ primers. The assay was immunoSEQ multiplex PCR, and TCRdb's table has in-frame clones only and misses some. This sample yields tens of thousands of clones, of which roughly 88% are seen a single time; roughly 1.3% belongs to the top ten. Material: conventional CD4+ T cells sorted from blood. Receptor source: a child under 18 with CD3G deficiency.

DNA of the CDR3: TGTGCCAGCAGTGAAGTAGCGGTGGTCACAGATACGCAGTATTTT. Protein product: CASSEVAVVTDTQYF. This rearrangement joins TRBV6-1 to TRBJ2-3; perhaps TRBD2 as D (6 bases). This CDR3 is built from 15 residues. V lost 1 base and J lost 2, with 10 bases in between. CDR1 and CDR2 from the germline V gene are MNHNS and SASEGT.

The chain joins TRBV6-1 to TRBJ1-4; D remains ambiguous. V dropped 8 bases and J dropped 8 bases, with 15 bases sitting between them. The CDR3 is 13 amino acids. Per germline, CDR1 MNHNS and CDR2 SASEGT. CDR3 sequence (DNA): TGTGCCAGCCGCCCTAGGCTAAGGGAAAAACTGTTTTTT. Its translation: CASRPRLREKLFF.